This TCR beta chain derives from a study of cytomegalovirus exposure and HLA in healthy donors. This PCR relied on a set of 60 Vbeta primers and 13 Jbeta primers. Per the original methods: Later, an analysis found about 80 million unique TCR beta chains, and about 9.9 million of these were shared. Measured with immunoSEQ multiplex PCR; TCRdb has only the in-frame clones, and not every one. V, J and clone size are taken as reported in that table, and D and trimming were inferred from the DNA itself. The sample has 84,000 or so clones, less than 85% seen once. This donor's record omits CMV serostatus. With 6 bases removed from V and 9 bases from J, the gap between germline ends came to 21 bases. Germline V gene data show CDR1 as MNHEY and CDR2 as SMNVEV (reference sequence). The CDR3 is made up of 16 amino acids.

The chain is built from TRBV27 and TRBJ1-6; weak D call: TRBD1 (5 bases). The sequencing input was PBMCs. This clonotype originated in a human donor in good health. In DNA form, the CDR3 reads TGTGCCAGCAGCCCATGGGAACAGGACGTCCGTTCACCCCTCCACTTT. This gives the protein CASSPWEQDVRSPLHF.